This TCR beta chain was identified in a study of T cell responses to AZD1222 COVID-19 vaccine. Turning to this clone: Its antigen is as yet unknown.

Looked up from germline, CDR1 is SGHRS and CDR2 is YFSETQ. The V gene lost 4 bases and the J gene lost 4 bases, with 8 bases spanning the gap. CDR3 size: 12 residues. Whole-study findings and limits: Spike-specific TCR breadth and depth were elevated following two AZD1222 doses. There were mostly white British donors and more females than males, and clonal diversity was possibly underestimated.

Here immunoSEQ multiplex PCR was the method, and the copy in TCRdb shows in-frame clones only, minus some. The sample has about 120,000 clones, over 85% seen once. The sample consisted of peripheral blood, taken on day 0 of AZD1222 vaccination. The sequence was collected from an adult in good health. This chain joins TRBV5-1 and TRBJ1-2; no reliable D call. The CDR3 sequence: CASSVGTYGYTF. The CDR3, as DNA: TGCGCCAGCAGCGTGGGTACCTATGGCTACACCTTC.